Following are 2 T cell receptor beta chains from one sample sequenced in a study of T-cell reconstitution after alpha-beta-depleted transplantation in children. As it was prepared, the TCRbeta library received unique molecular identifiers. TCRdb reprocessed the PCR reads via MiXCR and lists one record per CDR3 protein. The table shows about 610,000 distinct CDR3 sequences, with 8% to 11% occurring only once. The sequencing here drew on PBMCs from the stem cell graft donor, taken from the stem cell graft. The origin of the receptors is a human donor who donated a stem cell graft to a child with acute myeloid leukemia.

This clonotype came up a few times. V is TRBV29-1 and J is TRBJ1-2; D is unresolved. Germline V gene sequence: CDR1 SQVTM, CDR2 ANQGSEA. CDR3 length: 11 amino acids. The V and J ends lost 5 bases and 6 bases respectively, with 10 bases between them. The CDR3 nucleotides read TGCAGCGTTTCCCAGGTTCATGGCTACACCTTC. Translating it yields CSVSQVHGYTF.

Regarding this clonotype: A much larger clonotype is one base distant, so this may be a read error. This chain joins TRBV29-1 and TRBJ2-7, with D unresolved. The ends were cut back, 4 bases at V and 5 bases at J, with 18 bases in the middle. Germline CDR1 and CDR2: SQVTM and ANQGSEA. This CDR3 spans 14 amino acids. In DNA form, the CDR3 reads TGCAGCGTTGGAACGGTGGGAATTAACCACGAGCAGTACTTC. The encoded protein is CSVGTVGINHEQYF.